Given below is one T cell receptor beta chain in context. Its antigen is unknown. Every subset had its genomic DNA shared out evenly among several immunoSEQ plates. The method was immunoSEQ multiplex PCR; TCRdb's version includes in-frame clones alone and lacks a portion of them. Altogether around 940,000 clones are present, about three quarters being singletons, with the ten largest covering 1.5%. These data belong to a study of shared clonotypes between healthy human individuals. Study-level findings and limits: Despite large depth, rarefaction showed incomplete sorted-subset sequencing. Non-shared clonotypes displayed generation probabilities falling below those of clonotypes present in all four donors.

The V gene's germline CDR1 is SNHLY and CDR2 FYNNEI. The length of the CDR3 is 14 residues. V was clipped by 9 bases and J by 4 bases; unmatched bases: 10. The sequenced material came from memory CD4+ T cells sorted from blood. Documented subset: CD45RA-negative fraction. The J gene is TRBJ2-7, the V gene TRBV2; 9 bases fit TRBD1. The clonotype comes from a man between 18 and 29 years old in good health. CDR3 bases: TGTGCCAGTGGTTTAGGACAGGGGATTTACGAGCAGTACTTC. Translated: CASGLGQGIYEQYF.